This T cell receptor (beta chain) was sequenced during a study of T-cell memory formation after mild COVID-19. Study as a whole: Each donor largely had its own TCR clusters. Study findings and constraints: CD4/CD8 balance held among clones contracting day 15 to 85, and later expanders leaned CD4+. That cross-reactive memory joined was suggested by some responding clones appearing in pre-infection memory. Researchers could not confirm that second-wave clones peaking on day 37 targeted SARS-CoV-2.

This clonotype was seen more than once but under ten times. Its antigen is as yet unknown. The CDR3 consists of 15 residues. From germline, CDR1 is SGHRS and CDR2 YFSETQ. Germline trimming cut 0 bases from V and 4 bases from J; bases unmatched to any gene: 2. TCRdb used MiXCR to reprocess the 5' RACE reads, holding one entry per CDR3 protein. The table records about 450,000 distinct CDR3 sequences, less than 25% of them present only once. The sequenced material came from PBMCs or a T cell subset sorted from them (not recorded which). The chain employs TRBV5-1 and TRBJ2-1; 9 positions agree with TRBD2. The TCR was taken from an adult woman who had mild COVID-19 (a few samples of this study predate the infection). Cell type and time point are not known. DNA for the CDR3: TGCGCCAGCAGCTTGGTGACTAGCGGATACAATGAGCAGTTCTTC. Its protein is CASSLVTSGYNEQFF.